The TCR beta chain under discussion was sequenced for a study of response to subunit inactivated influenza vaccine. General study points: Each seasonal influenza vaccination recruits few new T cells, the authors suggested.

This clonotype appeared a few times. Its antigen is undetermined. This CDR3 spans 16 amino acids. V was pared by 2 bases and J by 5 bases, with 10 bases of the junction left unmatched. Germline lookup yields CDR1 SGDLS and CDR2 YYNGEE. TCRdb re-called the RT-PCR reads with MiXCR, one entry per CDR3 protein. The sample records approximately 290,000 distinct CDR3 sequences, approximately 23% being singletons. The receptor was derived from a man between 50 and 69 years old who received an inactivated influenza vaccine. V is TRBV9 and J is TRBJ2-3; 8 nucleotides align to TRBD1. Specimen: PBMCs from blood, collected less than 22 months after vaccination. This CDR3 is CASSVPGQGALDTQYF. CDR3 nucleotides: TGTGCCAGCAGCGTCCCCGGGCAGGGGGCATTAGATACGCAGTATTTT. Looking up the rest from reference TRBV9 and TRBJ2-3 gives the full variable domain: DSGVTQTPKHLITATGQRVTLRCSPRSGDLSVYWYQQSLDQGLQFLIQYYNGEERAKGNILERFSAQQFPDLHSELNLSSLELGDSALYFCASSVPGQGALDTQYFGPGTRLTVL.